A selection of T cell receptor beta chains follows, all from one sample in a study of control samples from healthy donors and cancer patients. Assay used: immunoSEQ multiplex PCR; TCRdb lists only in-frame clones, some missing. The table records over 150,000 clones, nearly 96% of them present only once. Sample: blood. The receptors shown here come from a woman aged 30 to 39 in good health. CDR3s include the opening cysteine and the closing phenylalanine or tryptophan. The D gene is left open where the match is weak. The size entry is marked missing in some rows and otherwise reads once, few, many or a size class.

CDR3 DNA: TGTGCCACCAGTGATCCGCGGGGGACTAGAGGGGCGGATACGCAGTATTTT
CDR3 protein: CATSDPRGTRGADTQYF
D gene: TRBD2
J gene: TRBJ2-3
V gene: TRBV24-1
clone size: -

CDR3 DNA: TGTGCCAGCAGTCGGACAGTCAATCAGCCCCAGCATTTT
CDR3 protein: CASSRTVNQPQHF
D gene: -
J gene: TRBJ1-5
V gene: TRBV6-6
clone size: -

CDR3 DNA: TGTGCCACCAGGTACGGGGGGAGATGGGGTGAGCAGTTCTTC
CDR3 protein: CATRYGGRWGEQFF
D gene: TRBD2
J gene: TRBJ2-1
V gene: TRBV15
clone size: -

CDR3 DNA: TGCGCCAGCAGTGAGTCGGGACAGACCCCTCGGCTGTTTTTT
CDR3 protein: CASSESGQTPRLFF
D gene: TRBD1
J gene: TRBJ1-4
V gene: TRBV10-2
clone size: -

CDR3 DNA: TGTGCCAGCTGGAGGGGATTTGTGCAGTATTTT
CDR3 protein: CASWRGFVQYF
D gene: -
J gene: TRBJ2-3
V gene: TRBV12-3/TRBV12-4
clone size: -

CDR3 DNA: TGTGCCAGCAGCTTCACCGGACTAGCGGTCAATGAGCAGTTCTTC
CDR3 protein: CASSFTGLAVNEQFF
D gene: TRBD2
J gene: TRBJ2-1
V gene: TRBV7-9
clone size: -

CDR3 DNA: TGTGCCAGCAGCTTAAGGCTACCTATTCCCTACGAGCAGTACTTC
CDR3 protein: CASSLRLPIPYEQYF
D gene: -
J gene: TRBJ2-7
V gene: TRBV7-2
clone size: -

CDR3 DNA: TGTGCCAGCAGCTTAGACCGACAGGCAGGCGGTCCCCTTAACTTC
CDR3 protein: CASSLDRQAGGPLNF
D gene: -
J gene: TRBJ2-4
V gene: TRBV7-9
clone size: -

CDR3 DNA: TGTGCGGTGCGGGGGACGGGCCAGCCGACGTACGAGCAGTACTTC
CDR3 protein: CAVRGTGQPTYEQYF
D gene: TRBD2
J gene: TRBJ2-7
V gene: TRBV28
clone size: -

CDR3 DNA: TGTGCTAGTGCCCCATTCGGGACAGGGGGCCAAGAGACCCAGTACTTC
CDR3 protein: CASAPFGTGGQETQYF
D gene: TRBD1
J gene: TRBJ2-5
V gene: TRBV12-5
clone size: -

CDR3 DNA: TGCGCCAGCAGCTTGGCCGACATCTACAATGAGCAGTTCTTC
CDR3 protein: CASSLADIYNEQFF
D gene: -
J gene: TRBJ2-1
V gene: TRBV5-1
clone size: -

CDR3 DNA: TGCGCCAGCAGCCACAAGCTTTCAGGGCGGGGGCCCACTGAAGCTTTCTTT
CDR3 protein: CASSHKLSGRGPTEAFF
D gene: -
J gene: TRBJ1-1
V gene: TRBV4-1
clone size: -

CDR3 DNA: TGTGCCAGCAGCGATATTCCGGGACAAGCGAAATTCTACACCTTC
CDR3 protein: CASSDIPGQAKFYTF
D gene: -
J gene: TRBJ1-2
V gene: TRBV11-2
clone size: -

CDR3 DNA: TGTGCCAGCAGTTCCTCCGGTCGGGTTAGCAATCAGCCCCAGCATTTT
CDR3 protein: CASSSSGRVSNQPQHF
D gene: -
J gene: TRBJ1-5
V gene: TRBV28
clone size: -

CDR3 DNA: TGTGCCAGCAGTCGGACTAGCGGGAGTCCCTCCTACGAGCAGTACTTC
CDR3 protein: CASSRTSGSPSYEQYF
D gene: TRBD2
J gene: TRBJ2-7
V gene: TRBV2
clone size: -

CDR3 DNA: TGCGCCAGCAGCTTGGAGGGGTGGGGCACTGAAGCTTTCTTT
CDR3 protein: CASSLEGWGTEAFF
D gene: -
J gene: TRBJ1-1
V gene: TRBV5-1
clone size: -

CDR3 DNA: TGCAGCGTCGTGACAGGGATGGGAAAACTGTTTTTT
CDR3 protein: CSVVTGMGKLFF
D gene: TRBD1
J gene: TRBJ1-4
V gene: TRBV29-1
clone size: -

CDR3 DNA: TGCAGCGTTGAATTCGGGAATGAAAAACTGTTTTTT
CDR3 protein: CSVEFGNEKLFF
D gene: -
J gene: TRBJ1-4
V gene: TRBV29-1
clone size: -

CDR3 DNA: TGTGCCAGCAGCCAAGGGCTGGGGCAAGGTAATTCACCCCTCCACTTT
CDR3 protein: CASSQGLGQGNSPLHF
D gene: -
J gene: TRBJ1-6
V gene: TRBV3-1/TRBV3-2
clone size: -

CDR3 DNA: TGTGCCAGCACCCACCGGGGATCCTACGAGCAGTACTTC
CDR3 protein: CASTHRGSYEQYF
D gene: -
J gene: TRBJ2-7
V gene: TRBV27
clone size: once

CDR3 DNA: TGTGCCAGCAGTGAATATGGGCAGGGGGGAGAAGCTAACTATGGCTACACCTTC
CDR3 protein: CASSEYGQGGEANYGYTF
D gene: TRBD1
J gene: TRBJ1-2
V gene: TRBV25-1
clone size: -

CDR3 DNA: TGCGCCAGCTCGGCGGACTCCTACAATGAGCAGTTCTTC
CDR3 protein: CASSADSYNEQFF
D gene: -
J gene: TRBJ2-1
V gene: TRBV5-1
clone size: -

CDR3 DNA: TGTGCCAGTAGTATAGTTGGTCCTGAGAGCTCCTATAATTCACCCCTCCACTTT
CDR3 protein: CASSIVGPESSYNSPLHF
D gene: -
J gene: TRBJ1-6
V gene: TRBV19
clone size: -

CDR3 DNA: TGTGCCAGTAGTATCCCAGGACAGGGTCTGTACGAGCAGTACTTC
CDR3 protein: CASSIPGQGLYEQYF
D gene: TRBD1
J gene: TRBJ2-7
V gene: TRBV19
clone size: -

CDR3 DNA: TGTGCCAGCAGCAAGCTTGGAGGGGCGAGCACAGATACGCAGTATTTT
CDR3 protein: CASSKLGGASTDTQYF
D gene: -
J gene: TRBJ2-3
V gene: TRBV14
clone size: -

CDR3 DNA: TGTGCCAGCAGCCAAAGGTCGGGGATATCCTACGAGCAGTACTTC
CDR3 protein: CASSQRSGISYEQYF
D gene: -
J gene: TRBJ2-7
V gene: TRBV3-1/TRBV3-2
clone size: -

CDR3 DNA: TGCGCCAGCAGCTTAACCTCCAACGAGCAGTACTTC
CDR3 protein: CASSLTSNEQYF
D gene: -
J gene: TRBJ2-7
V gene: TRBV5-1
clone size: -

CDR3 DNA: TGTGCCACAGCAGACAGGGTTGGTAATGAAAAACTGTTTTTT
CDR3 protein: CATADRVGNEKLFF
D gene: TRBD1
J gene: TRBJ1-4
V gene: TRBV2
clone size: -

CDR3 DNA: TGTGCCAGCAGCCAAGATTTTTGGCTAGCGGGAGGACTTAATGAGCAGTTCTTC
CDR3 protein: CASSQDFWLAGGLNEQFF
D gene: TRBD2
J gene: TRBJ2-1
V gene: TRBV14
clone size: few

CDR3 DNA: TGTGCCAGCAGGTCGGGGCAGGCTATGGGCTACACCTTC
CDR3 protein: CASRSGQAMGYTF
D gene: -
J gene: TRBJ1-2
V gene: TRBV28
clone size: -

CDR3 DNA: TGCAGCGTTGTTCGGACAGGGGGACCCACGAATACGCAGTATTTT
CDR3 protein: CSVVRTGGPTNTQYF
D gene: TRBD1
J gene: TRBJ2-3
V gene: TRBV29-1
clone size: -

CDR3 DNA: TGTGCCAGCAGCACGGGTCTCTACAATGAGCAGTTCTTC
CDR3 protein: CASSTGLYNEQFF
D gene: -
J gene: TRBJ2-1
V gene: TRBV11-3
clone size: -

CDR3 DNA: TGTGCCAGCAGCCATCGGGGGAGGAGCTCCTACGAGCAGTACTTC
CDR3 protein: CASSHRGRSSYEQYF
D gene: -
J gene: TRBJ2-7
V gene: TRBV6-5
clone size: once

CDR3 DNA: TGTGCCAGCCCCCACCCGAGACAGGGTAATGAAAAACTGTTTTTT
CDR3 protein: CASPHPRQGNEKLFF
D gene: TRBD1
J gene: TRBJ1-4
V gene: TRBV5-5
clone size: once